This T cell receptor beta chain is drawn from a study of T cells in Graves' hyperthyroidism and ophthalmopathy. Study overall: The authors collected peripheral blood at initial diagnosis, before any treatment.

RNA transcripts gave rise to amplified TCR beta CDR3 regions. Researchers ran a first-round RT-PCR on the TCR CDR3 using the HTBI primer set. TCRdb reprocessed the multiplex PCR reads via MiXCR and lists one record per CDR3 protein. The sample comprises around 350,000 distinct CDR3 sequences, approximately 15% of which are singletons, and less than 20% rests with the top ten. The CDR3 is 15 amino acids. Looked up from germline, CDR1 is MNHEY and CDR2 is SMNVEV (reference sequence). Unmatched junction bases numbered 5, after V lost 3 bases and J lost 2 bases. The origin of this receptor is a woman aged 30 to 39 with Graves' ophthalmopathy. The material sequenced was blood. The chain joins TRBV27 to TRBJ2-7; 9 nucleotides line up with TRBD1. The CDR3 here is CASSLGTGITYEQYF. CDR3 in DNA: TGTGCCAGCAGTTTGGGGACAGGGATCACCTACGAGCAGTACTTC.